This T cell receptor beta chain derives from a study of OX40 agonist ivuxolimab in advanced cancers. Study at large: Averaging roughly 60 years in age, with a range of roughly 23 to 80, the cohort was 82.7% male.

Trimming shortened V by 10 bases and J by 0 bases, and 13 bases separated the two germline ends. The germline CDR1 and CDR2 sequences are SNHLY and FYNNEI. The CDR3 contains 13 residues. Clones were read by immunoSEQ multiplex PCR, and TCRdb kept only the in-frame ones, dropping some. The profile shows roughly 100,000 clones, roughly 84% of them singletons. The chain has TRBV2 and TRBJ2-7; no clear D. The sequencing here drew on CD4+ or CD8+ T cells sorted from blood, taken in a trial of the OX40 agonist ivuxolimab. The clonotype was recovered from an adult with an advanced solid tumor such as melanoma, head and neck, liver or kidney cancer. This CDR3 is CATSKESSYEQYF. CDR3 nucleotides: TGTGCCACCTCGAAAGAGTCCTCCTACGAGCAGTACTTC.